This TCR beta chain was obtained from a study of shared clonotypes between healthy human individuals. Sequencing was performed with immunoSEQ multiplex PCR; in TCRdb, only in-frame clones are kept and a portion is missing. The repertoire holds over a million clones, with 75% to 80% as singletons. About this clone itself: Within the sample, other DNA sequences also encode this same CDR3.

Sample: memory CD4+ T cells from PBMCs. Sample subset: CD45RA-negative fraction. The TCR originated in a man between 18 and 29 years old in good health. Some clones in this sample may be carry-over from other donors' samples.

The DNA for the CDR3 is TGTGCCAGCCGGACTAGCGGGTCCTACGAGCAGTACTTC. Translating gives CASRTSGSYEQYF. The rearrangement uses TRBV19 and TRBJ2-7, with TRBD2 identical over 11 bases. Germline-derived CDR1 and CDR2 are LNHDA and SQIVND (reference sequence). There are 13 residues in the CDR3. Trimming cost V 9 bases and J 1 base; bases outside gene matches: 2.